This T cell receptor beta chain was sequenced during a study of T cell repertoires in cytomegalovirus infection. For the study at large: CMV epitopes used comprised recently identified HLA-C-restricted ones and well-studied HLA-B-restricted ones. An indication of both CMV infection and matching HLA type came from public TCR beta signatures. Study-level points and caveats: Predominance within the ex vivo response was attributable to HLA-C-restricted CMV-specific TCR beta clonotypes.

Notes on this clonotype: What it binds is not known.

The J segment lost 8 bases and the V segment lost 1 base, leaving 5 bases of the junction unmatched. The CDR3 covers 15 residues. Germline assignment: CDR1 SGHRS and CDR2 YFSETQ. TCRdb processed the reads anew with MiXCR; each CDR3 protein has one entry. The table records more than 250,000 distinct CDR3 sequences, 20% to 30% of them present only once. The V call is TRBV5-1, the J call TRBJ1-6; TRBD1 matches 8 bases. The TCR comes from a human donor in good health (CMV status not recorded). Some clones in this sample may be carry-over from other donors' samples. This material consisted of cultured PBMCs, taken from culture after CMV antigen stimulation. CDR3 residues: CASSLNGQGDSPLHF. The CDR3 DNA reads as TGCGCCAGCAGCTTGAACGGACAGGGCGATTCACCCCTCCACTTT.